The 25 T cell receptor beta chains reported below all come from one sample, sequenced in a study of shared clonotypes between healthy human individuals. Clones were read by immunoSEQ multiplex PCR, and TCRdb kept only the in-frame ones, dropping some. The table has about 450,000 clones, roughly 80% seen once. Material for sequencing was PBMCs. These receptors all come from a woman in her 40s in good health. Some clones in this sample may be carry-over from other donors' samples.

The rearrangement uses TRBV18 and TRBJ2-7; D is perhaps TRBD1 (5 bases). Trimming cost V 0 bases and J 7 bases, with 22 bases left between them. Per germline, CDR1 KGHSH and CDR2 LQKENI. There are 17 residues in the CDR3. The CDR3 nucleotides read TGTGCCAGCTCACCACCGCTATCAGGGCCGCGGTCGGGTGAGCAGTACTTC. Translating gives CASSPPLSGPRSGEQYF. The complete variable domain, with remaining parts taken from reference TRBV18 and TRBJ2-7, reads NAGVMQNPRHLVRRRGQEARLRCSPMKGHSHVYWYRQLPEEGLKFMVYLQKENIIDESGMPKERFSAEFPKEGPSILRIQQVVRGDSAAYFCASSPPLSGPRSGEQYFGPGTRLTVT.

V usage is TRBV27 and J usage is TRBJ2-5, with TRBD1 matching 8 bases. CDR1 is MNHEY, CDR2 SMNVEV, per germline (reference sequence). V dropped 6 bases and J dropped 0; count of bases not matched to a gene: 9. CDR3 length equals 16 residues. CDR3: CASSKGTGVYQETQYF. CDR3 DNA sequence: TGTGCCAGCAGCAAGGGGACAGGCGTGTACCAAGAGACCCAGTACTTC.

The J gene is TRBJ2-5, the V gene TRBV6-1, with 9 bases that match TRBD2. The CDR3 has 14 residues. Germline CDR1 reads MNHNS; CDR2 reads SASEGT. V dropped 3 bases and J dropped 5; count of bases not matched to a gene: 4. This CDR3 is CASSEISGSETQYF. The CDR3 coding sequence is TGTGCCAGCAGTGAGATTAGCGGGAGCGAGACCCAGTACTTC.

Regarding this clone: At the DNA level, this CDR3 is encoded by other sequences in the same sample as well. This chain uses TRBV30 with TRBJ2-7; D uncertain. V was shortened by 0 bases and J by 1 base, with 1 base between the two germline ends. There are 11 residues in the CDR3. Germline-derived CDR1 and CDR2 are GTSNPN and SVGIG (reference sequence). CDR3 DNA: TGTGCCTGGAGTGTATCCTACGAGCAGTACTTC. It translates to CAWSVSYEQYF.

This clone has only a few counts. The rearrangement joins TRBV30 to TRBJ1-3; unclear D gene. Trimming took off 0 bases at V and 9 bases at J, with 12 bases between the two ends. CDR3 length equals 13 residues. Germline V gene data show CDR1 as GTSNPN and CDR2 as SVGIG (reference sequence). CDR3 in DNA: TGTGCCTGGAGTGTAGCCCTAGGCGGCACCATATATTTT. It yields the protein CAWSVALGGTIYF.

This clone came up once. This sequence joins TRBV5-1 and TRBJ1-5; D may be TRBD1 (6 bases). The CDR3 length is 16 residues. The V and J ends lost 0 bases and 2 bases respectively, with 12 bases between them. Germline loops: CDR1 SGHRS, CDR2 YFSETQ. CDR3: CASSLGASGGNQPQHF. The CDR3 DNA reads TGCGCCAGCAGCTTGGGGGCCTCAGGGGGCAATCAGCCCCAGCATTTT.

This clone was observed a single time. V is TRBV11-2 and J is TRBJ2-7, with 8 bases lining up with TRBD2. This CDR3 spans 16 amino acids. With 2 bases clipped from V and 2 bases from J, the junction kept 8 bases outside the gene matches. Per germline, CDR1 SGHAT and CDR2 FQNNGV. This CDR3 is CASSLHGGRKTYEQYF. In DNA, the CDR3 is TGTGCCAGCAGCTTACATGGCGGGAGGAAAACCTACGAGCAGTACTTC. Using reference TRBV11-2 and TRBJ2-7 for the parts outside the CDR3, the full variable domain is EAGVAQSPRYKIIEKRQSVAFWCNPISGHATLYWYQQILGQGPKLLIQFQNNGVVDDSQLPKDRFSAERLKGVDSTLKIQPAKLEDSAVYLCASSLHGGRKTYEQYFGPGTRLTVT.

The chain is built from TRBV5-1 and TRBJ2-2, with D perhaps TRBD2 (6 bases). Trimming pared 2 bases from V and 5 bases from J, leaving 13 bases between. Per germline, CDR1 SGHRS and CDR2 YFSETQ. CDR3 length: 15 residues. The CDR3: CASSFTGVGTGELFF. The DNA for the CDR3 is TGCGCCAGCAGCTTTACGGGAGTAGGAACCGGGGAGCTGTTTTTT.

The rearrangement joins TRBV10-3 to TRBJ2-7, with D possibly TRBD2 on 6 matching bases. This CDR3 contains 15 residues. V was clipped by 4 bases and J by 4 bases, with 17 bases between them. CDR1 and CDR2 (germline): ENHRY, SYGVKD. CDR3 amino acids: CAISVGDSGRYEQYF. The CDR3 coding sequence is TGTGCCATCAGTGTCGGGGATAGCGGTAGGTACGAGCAGTACTTC.

The chain carries TRBV5-4 and TRBJ2-1; 12 nucleotides align to TRBD2. Looked up from germline, CDR1 is SGHNT and CDR2 is YYREEE (reference sequence). The CDR3 sequence is 15 residues long. The V gene end was trimmed by 3 bases and the J gene end by 4 bases; junction bases not matched to a gene: 2. CDR3 coding DNA: TGTGCCAGCAGCTCCCTAGCGGGAGGGTACAATGAGCAGTTCTTC. It is translated as CASSSLAGGYNEQFF.

The chain joins TRBV6-5 to TRBJ1-1; D call uncertain. Germline CDR1 is MNHEY and CDR2 is SVGAGI. The germline V and J ends were trimmed by 2 bases and 0 bases, with 10 bases remaining between them. The CDR3 contains 15 residues. The CDR3 spells CASSYGANMNTEAFF. The DNA for the CDR3 is TGTGCCAGCAGTTACGGAGCCAACATGAACACTGAAGCTTTCTTT.

V gene TRBV9 combines with J gene TRBJ1-2, with D possibly matching TRBD1 (6 bases). This CDR3 has 14 residues. Trimming took off 0 bases at V and 4 bases at J, with 10 bases between the two ends. Per the germline V gene, CDR1 is SGDLS and CDR2 is YYNGEE. The CDR3 DNA reads as TGTGCCAGCAGCGTAGACAGGGTCGGCTATGGCTACACCTTC. Protein: CASSVDRVGYGYTF. Filled out from reference TRBV9 and TRBJ1-2, the complete variable domain reads DSGVTQTPKHLITATGQRVTLRCSPRSGDLSVYWYQQSLDQGLQFLIQYYNGEERAKGNILERFSAQQFPDLHSELNLSSLELGDSALYFCASSVDRVGYGYTFGSGTRLTVV.

This chain connects TRBV12-5 to TRBJ2-1; a possible D gene is TRBD2 (5 bases). The V gene's germline CDR1 is LGHNT and CDR2 FRNRAP. With 2 bases removed from V and 14 bases from J, the gap between germline ends came to 10 bases. CDR3 size: 11 residues. The CDR3 nucleotides are TGTGCTAGTGGTTTGTTTAGCGATAAGTTCTTC. Protein: CASGLFSDKFF.

The gene calls are TRBV21-1 and TRBJ2-7; the DNA was not compared with TRBD1, the D call given in the table. TRBV21-1 is given as a pseudogene. The CDR3 contains 18 residues. CDR3 region: CASSLWGRAGFTSYEQYF. The CDR3 nucleotides are TGTGCCAGCAGCCTTTGGGGCAGGGCAGGTTTTACCTCCTACGAGCAGTACTTC.

The genes are TRBV7-9 and TRBJ2-1; 7 bases line up with TRBD2. Germline V gives CDR1 SEHNR, CDR2 FQNEAQ (reference sequence). Losses at the gene ends were 5 bases for V and 10 bases for J; bases not matched to a gene: 8. The CDR3 loop spans 13 amino acids. The CDR3 sequence is CASSPRRAGEQFF. In DNA, the CDR3 is TGTGCCAGCAGCCCCCGACGAGCGGGAGAGCAGTTCTTC.

The chain carries TRBV6-5 and TRBJ1-1; D may be TRBD1 (6 bases). V lost 0 bases and J 5 bases, leaving 10 bases between the germline ends. CDR3 length equals 14 residues. Germline CDR1 MNHEY, CDR2 SVGAGI. CDR3 protein: CASSYSGGSTEAFF. The CDR3 DNA follows: TGTGCCAGCAGTTACTCAGGGGGAAGTACTGAAGCTTTCTTT.

In nucleotides, the CDR3 is TGTGCCAGCTCACCTGACCTAACAGGGAAGTACTATGGCTACACCTTC. It codes for CASSPDLTGKYYGYTF. The V gene is TRBV18, the J gene TRBJ1-2; a possible D gene is TRBD1 (6 bases). The CDR3 sequence is 16 residues long. The ends were cut back, 3 bases at V and 3 bases at J, with 17 bases in the middle. Germline V CDR1 and CDR2: KGHSH, LQKENI.

This clone was seen more than once but under ten times. CDR3 sequence reads: CASSLAGQLTDTQYF. The CDR3 region has the DNA TGTGCCAGCAGCTTGGCCGGACAGCTCACAGATACGCAGTATTTT. The J gene is TRBJ2-3, the V gene TRBV5-6; weak D call: TRBD1 (6 bases). The CDR3 extends over 15 amino acids. CDR1 is SGHDT, CDR2 YYEEEE, per germline. Trimming removed 0 bases at V and 2 bases at J, with 10 bases between.

Here the CDR3 DNA reads TGTGCCAGCAGTGAAGCTTGGGACGGTAACACTGAAGCTTTCTTT. It encodes CASSEAWDGNTEAFF. J is TRBJ1-1 and V is TRBV2; TRBD1 is a possible D gene (5 bases). Germline assignment: CDR1 SNHLY and CDR2 FYNNEI. This CDR3 has 15 residues. Trimming pared 0 bases from V and 2 bases from J, leaving 10 bases between.

J is TRBJ2-7 and V is TRBV2; possibly TRBD1 or TRBD2 for D (5 bases each). The V end was cut by 7 bases, the J end by 4 bases, with 11 bases between. Germline V gene sequence: CDR1 SNHLY, CDR2 FYNNEI. The CDR3 spans 12 residues. The CDR3 DNA is TGTGCCAGCATGGGGCAGCGGTACGAGCAGTACTTC. Its translation is CASMGQRYEQYF.

J is TRBJ2-5 and V is TRBV19; the D is unclear. CDR1 LNHDA and CDR2 SQIVND come from the germline V gene (reference sequence). The CDR3 has 16 residues. The ends were cut back, 5 bases at V and 2 bases at J, with 18 bases in the middle. The CDR3 nucleotides read TGTGCCAGTAGTGCCGAACCGAACCTGGTGCAAGAGACCCAGTACTTC. Encoded protein: CASSAEPNLVQETQYF.

V and J are TRBV2 and TRBJ1-1, with D perhaps matching TRBD1 (6 bases). The germline gives CDR1 SNHLY, CDR2 FYNNEI. CDR3 length: 13 amino acids. V was cut by 6 bases and J by 2 bases, with 10 bases left in between. The CDR3 sequence: CASRQGSNTEAFF. The CDR3, as DNA: TGTGCCAGCAGACAGGGTAGTAACACTGAAGCTTTCTTT.

The J gene is TRBJ2-7, the V gene TRBV4-1, with D possibly called TRBD1 or TRBD2 (5 bases each). Germline V CDR1 and CDR2: MGHRA, YSYEKL. The V gene lost 1 base and the J gene lost 5 bases, with 12 bases spanning the gap. The CDR3 is 14 amino acids. As DNA, the CDR3 is TGCGCCAGCAGCCAAGTGAGGGGCGTCAACGAGCAGTACTTC. This translates into CASSQVRGVNEQYF.

The chain combines TRBV5-6 with TRBJ2-2; D gene uncertain. Germline-derived CDR1 and CDR2 are SGHDT and YYEEEE. CDR3 length: 12 amino acids. The ends were cut back, 1 base at V and 7 bases at J, with 5 bases in the middle. CDR3 protein: CASSLIVGELFF. The DNA of the CDR3 is TGTGCCAGCAGCTTGATCGTCGGGGAGCTGTTTTTT. Full variable domain (outside the CDR3, taken from reference TRBV5-6 and TRBJ2-2): DAGVTQSPTHLIKTRGQQVTLRCSPKSGHDTVSWYQQALGQGPQFIFQYYEEEERQRGNFPDRFSGHQFPNYSSELNVNALLLGDSALYLCASSLIVGELFFGEGSRLTVL.

This clone was seen once. V and J are TRBV4-3 and TRBJ2-1; 7 bases align to TRBD2. The junction had 13 bases not matched to a gene; V was cut back by 4 bases and J by 7 bases. The CDR3 runs to 16 residues. The germline CDR1 and CDR2 sequences are LGHNA and YSLEER. The CDR3 nucleotides are TGCGCCAGCAGCCCGGTAGCGGGTTCCAAGGGGAATGAGCAGTTCTTC. Protein sequence: CASSPVAGSKGNEQFF.